The 26 T cell receptor beta chains reported below all come from one sample, sequenced in a study of blood T cell repertoires in COVID-19. Sequencing used immunoSEQ multiplex PCR; TCRdb keeps in-frame clones, though not all of them. Of 200,000 to 250,000 clones listed, more than 65% were seen once; the top ten hold about 9%. The sample was peripheral blood. These receptors all come from a man in his forties or fifties with active or convalescent COVID-19.

J is TRBJ2-2 and V is TRBV12-3 or TRBV12-4; the D is unclear. V was cut by 2 bases and J by 5 bases, with 6 bases left in between. The CDR3 is made up of 13 amino acids. CDR3 in DNA: TGTGCCAGCAGTTTACACAGTACCGGGGAGCTGTTTTTT. Translating gives CASSLHSTGELFF.

The chain carries TRBV28 and TRBJ1-6; 9 bases map to TRBD1. There are 16 residues in the CDR3. In germline, CDR1 is MDHEN, CDR2 SYDVKM. The trim removed 3 bases at V and 10 bases at J, leaving 10 bases unmatched. Here the CDR3 reads CASSLGGADRGSPLHF. In DNA, the CDR3 is TGTGCCAGCAGTTTGGGGGGGGCGGACAGGGGATCACCCCTCCACTTT.

This clone has only a few counts. The V gene is TRBV2, the J gene TRBJ1-5; TRBD1 agrees at 7 bases. This CDR3 has 15 residues. With 3 bases clipped from V and 6 bases from J, the junction kept 8 bases outside the gene matches. The germline gives CDR1 SNHLY, CDR2 FYNNEI. The CDR3 DNA reads TGTGCCAGCAGTGATGAGGGGGCAGGGGTTCAGCCCCAGCATTTT. Translated, it gives CASSDEGAGVQPQHF.

The CDR3 DNA follows: TGTGCCAGCAGCCCCTCGCGGGGCCACAATGAGCAGTTCTTC. Translating gives CASSPSRGHNEQFF. This chain joins TRBV7-9 and TRBJ2-1, with a possible D match to TRBD2 (6 bases). There are 14 residues in the CDR3. Trimming left V 5 bases short and J 5 bases short, with 13 bases between. The V gene's germline CDR1 is SEHNR and CDR2 FQNEAQ (reference sequence).

There are a few counts of this clone. This chain uses TRBV5-6 with TRBJ2-7; 11 bases agree with TRBD1. Looked up from germline, CDR1 is SGHDT and CDR2 is YYEEEE. The CDR3 spans 15 residues. V was clipped by 5 bases and J by 8 bases; unmatched bases: 12. The DNA of the CDR3 is TGTGCCAGCAGTTTGAAAGGGACAGGGGGTGGGCAGCAGTACTTC. It yields the protein CASSLKGTGGGQQYF.

The chain couples TRBV24-1 to TRBJ2-5; 7 bases are a match to TRBD2. CDR1 is KGHDR and CDR2 is SFDVKD in the germline V gene. This CDR3 comprises 15 residues. V gave up 4 bases and J gave up 0 bases; unmatched junction bases: 4. CDR3: CATSDTGGNQETQYF. CDR3 DNA: TGTGCCACCAGTGACACGGGGGGAAACCAAGAGACCCAGTACTTC.

The chain uses TRBV28 and TRBJ1-5, with 8 bases that match TRBD1. Germline CDR1 is MDHEN and CDR2 is SYDVKM. The V gene end was trimmed by 6 bases and the J gene end by 1 base; junction bases not matched to a gene: 17. The CDR3 contains 19 residues. CDR3 bases: TGTGCCAGCAGGCCCGGGACAGGCCTTTGGTCGGGGAGCAATCAGCCCCAGCATTTT. It yields the protein CASRPGTGLWSGSNQPQHF.

This chain links TRBV10-3 with TRBJ2-7; tentative D call: TRBD2 (6 bases). This CDR3 contains 15 residues. The germline V gene encodes CDR1 ENHRY and CDR2 SYGVKD. With 0 bases removed from V and 6 bases from J, the gap between germline ends came to 15 bases. CDR3 DNA sequence: TGTGCCATCAGTGAGTCGTTGCGGGAATTCTCCGAGCAGTACTTC. Amino acids: CAISESLREFSEQYF.

The gene calls are TRBV6-2 or TRBV6-3 and TRBJ2-5; possible D gene TRBD2, 6 bases. The CDR3 is made up of 14 amino acids. The V end was cut by 2 bases, the J end by 6 bases, with 13 bases between. The V gene's germline CDR1 is MNHEY and CDR2 SVGEGT. The DNA for the CDR3 is TGTGCCAGCAGTTACCAGACTAGAGGTCAGACCCAGTACTTC. It yields the protein CASSYQTRGQTQYF.

The CDR3 loop is CASSVGGTVQYEQYF. The CDR3, as DNA: TGTGCCAGCAGCGTAGGGGGGACAGTCCAATACGAGCAGTACTTC. The chain has TRBV9 and TRBJ2-7; 7 bases fit TRBD1. V shed 0 bases and J 4 bases; nucleotides not matched to a gene: 7. CDR1 and CDR2 (germline): SGDLS, YYNGEE. The CDR3 totals 15 residues.

This chain connects TRBV6-2 or TRBV6-3 to TRBJ2-7, with D possibly being TRBD2 (6 bases). Per germline, CDR1 MNHEY and CDR2 SVGEGT. Trimming stripped 5 bases from V and 7 bases from J, with 18 bases between. The CDR3 extends over 14 amino acids. CDR3 residues: CASSPPLWAGEQYV. CDR3 nucleotide sequence: TGTGCCAGCAGTCCCCCACTATGGGCGGGGGAGCAGTACGTC.

This chain links TRBV4-3 with TRBJ2-5; 9 bases fit TRBD1. V shed 4 bases and J 5 bases; nucleotides not matched to a gene: 11. The CDR3 is made up of 16 amino acids. Germline assignment: CDR1 LGHNA and CDR2 YSLEER. The CDR3 protein is CASSPHSDRGVETQYF. The DNA for the CDR3 is TGCGCCAGCAGCCCACATTCGGACAGGGGCGTTGAGACCCAGTACTTC.

The CDR3 sequence is CASSPDSFNQPQHF. In DNA form, the CDR3 reads TGTGCCAGCAGCCCTGACAGTTTCAATCAGCCCCAGCATTTT. The chain uses TRBV6-2 or TRBV6-3 and TRBJ1-5, with D possibly being TRBD1 (5 bases). The CDR3 extends over 14 amino acids. Trimming left V 6 bases short and J 3 bases short, with 12 bases between. CDR1 is MNHEY, CDR2 SVGEGT, per germline.

The J gene is TRBJ2-7, the V gene TRBV18, with 8 bases identical to TRBD1. This CDR3 has 15 residues. Germline trimming cut 3 bases from V and 5 bases from J; bases unmatched to any gene: 9. The germline V gene encodes CDR1 KGHSH and CDR2 LQKENI. The chain's CDR3 is CASSPLAPGGHEQYF. The CDR3 DNA sequence: TGTGCCAGCTCACCGTTAGCCCCAGGGGGCCACGAGCAGTACTTC.

This sequence joins TRBV4-2 and TRBJ1-6, with TRBD1 matching 9 bases. After removal of 6 bases from V and 4 bases from J, the junction contained 16 bases not matched to a gene. CDR3 size: 19 residues. The germline V gene has CDR1 LGHNA and CDR2 YNFKEQ. The chain's CDR3 is CASSLDRGKLSRYNSPLHF. CDR3 DNA: TGTGCCAGCAGTTTGGACAGGGGAAAACTTTCGCGTTATAATTCACCCCTCCACTTT.

The chain links TRBV28 to TRBJ2-7, with 12 bases matching TRBD1. CDR1 is MDHEN and CDR2 is SYDVKM in the germline V gene. With V trimmed by 7 bases and J by 7 bases, 11 bases remained unmatched. The CDR3 spans 15 residues. The CDR3 bases are TGTGCCAGCACCCGCCCGGGACAGGGGGCGCATGAGCAGTACTTC. Protein product: CASTRPGQGAHEQYF.

This clone has just a few counts. V is TRBV27 and J is TRBJ1-2, with D possibly matching TRBD1 (6 bases). V dropped 8 bases and J dropped 7 bases, with 20 bases sitting between them. Per germline, CDR1 MNHEY and CDR2 SMNVEV (reference sequence). The CDR3 has 14 amino acids. The CDR3 here is CASGPWTDPSGYTF. The CDR3, as DNA: TGTGCCAGCGGACCGTGGACAGATCCCTCTGGCTACACCTTC.

V gene TRBV5-8 combines with J gene TRBJ1-3; 8 bases align to TRBD1. CDR3 length: 15 residues. With V trimmed by 4 bases and J by 3 bases, 6 bases remained unmatched. Germline assignment: CDR1 SGHTS and CDR2 YDEGEE. DNA for the CDR3: TGTGCCAGCAGCGCAGACAGGGGAGGTGGAAACACCATATATTTT. It yields the protein CASSADRGGGNTIYF.

V is TRBV6-4 and J is TRBJ2-4, with D unresolved. The CDR3 runs 13 residues. Germline assignment: CDR1 MRHNA and CDR2 SNTAGT. Trimming removed 4 bases at V and 4 bases at J, with 8 bases between. CDR3 coding DNA: TGTGCCAGCAGTGGGGCATGGAAAAACATTCAGTACTTC. This translates into CASSGAWKNIQYF.

This chain connects TRBV7-2 to TRBJ2-3; 8 nucleotides line up with TRBD1. The CDR3 extends over 15 amino acids. V dropped 0 bases and J dropped 4; count of bases not matched to a gene: 3. Germline V gene lookup returns CDR1 SGHTA and CDR2 FQGNSA. CDR3 amino acids: CASSLAGQGADTQYF. CDR3 DNA sequence: TGTGCCAGCAGCTTAGCTGGACAGGGCGCAGATACGCAGTATTTT.

The chain joins TRBV3-1 (or the pseudogene TRBV3-2) to TRBJ1-6, with 8 bases matching TRBD1. V lost 1 base and J lost 9; bases outside the gene matches: 11. CDR1 is LGHDT, CDR2 YNNKEL, per germline (reference sequence). The CDR3 loop spans 17 amino acids. CDR3 DNA: TGTGCCAGCAGCCAAGTTCCGTCGAGGACAGGGACTTCACCCCTCCACTTT. Translating it yields CASSQVPSRTGTSPLHF.

This rearrangement joins TRBV6-1 to TRBJ1-2, with TRBD1 matching 10 bases. Germline V gene data show CDR1 as MNHNS and CDR2 as SASEGT. The CDR3 consists of 16 residues. V was pared by 8 bases and J by 4 bases, with 13 bases of the junction left unmatched. The CDR3 DNA is TGTGCCAGCTGTGCACGACAGGGGGCTGGAAGCTATGGCTACACCTTC. Translated, it gives CASCARQGAGSYGYTF.

The chain employs TRBV6-6 and TRBJ1-6; 11 nucleotides match TRBD1. The length of the CDR3 is 18 residues. The V and J ends lost 5 bases and 1 base, in that order; junction bases with no gene match: 7. The germline V gene encodes CDR1 MNHNY and CDR2 SVGAGI (reference sequence). This chain's CDR3 is CASSQRTGGASYNSPLHF. Written as DNA, the CDR3 is TGTGCCAGCAGTCAAAGGACAGGGGGCGCGTCCTATAATTCACCCCTCCACTTT.

The rearrangement joins TRBV29-1 to TRBJ1-1; 11 bases map to TRBD1. From germline, CDR1 is SQVTM and CDR2 ANQGSEA. With V trimmed by 6 bases and J by 4 bases, 10 bases remained unmatched. The CDR3 is 15 residues long. CDR3 DNA: TGCAGCGTCCTCGGACAGGGGGCTGGTAGCACTGAAGCTTTCTTT. It codes for CSVLGQGAGSTEAFF.

The chain has TRBV7-9 and TRBJ2-5; 8 bases agree with TRBD2. The germline gives CDR1 SEHNR, CDR2 FQNEAQ (reference sequence). The CDR3 contains 14 residues. The V gene end was trimmed by 5 bases and the J gene end by 4 bases; junction bases not matched to a gene: 6. Here the CDR3 DNA reads TGTGCCAGCAGCAACGGGGGGGCTGGAGAGACCCAGTACTTC. As protein: CASSNGGAGETQYF.

The chain combines TRBV2 with TRBJ2-3; TRBD2 is a possible D gene (6 bases). The V end lost 8 bases, the J end lost 2 bases, and 14 bases lay between the germline ends. The germline V gene has CDR1 SNHLY and CDR2 FYNNEI. This CDR3 is 14 amino acids long. The chain's CDR3 is CASVLGGTTDTQYF. CDR3 DNA sequence: TGTGCCAGCGTTCTGGGAGGAACCACAGATACGCAGTATTTT. Drawing the rest from reference TRBV2 and TRBJ2-3, the complete variable domain is EPEVTQTPSHQVTQMGQEVILRCVPISNHLYFYWYRQILGQKVEFLVSFYNNEISEKSEIFDDQFSVERPDGSNFTLKIRSTKLEDSAMYFCASVLGGTTDTQYFGPGTRLTVL.